This T cell receptor beta chain was sequenced during a study of breast tumors, draining lymph nodes, adjacent tissues. The study, taken as a whole, reports: Tumors had less TCR diversity than lymph nodes, more than nontumor tissue.

This clonotype was counted at least ten times. Its target is not known. Germline values: CDR1 SGHTA, CDR2 FQGTGA. The J segment lost 1 base and the V segment lost 6 bases, leaving 18 bases of the junction unmatched. CDR3 length: 20 amino acids. TCRdb redid the calling of the multiplex PCR reads with MiXCR, one entry per CDR3 protein. Of 20,000 to 25,000 distinct CDR3 sequences detected, approximately 49% appear once; the ten largest clones hold roughly 8.3%. The chain links TRBV7-3 to TRBJ2-1; 10 bases line up with TRBD2. Sequenced: breast tumor tissue. The receptor was isolated from a female donor with breast cancer. Some clones in this sample may be carry-over from other donors' samples. DNA for the CDR3: TGTGCCAGCAGTTTATTACCCGGGACGGCTAGCGGGAGATCCTACAATGAGCAGTTCTTC. Amino acid sequence: CASSLLPGTASGRSYNEQFF.